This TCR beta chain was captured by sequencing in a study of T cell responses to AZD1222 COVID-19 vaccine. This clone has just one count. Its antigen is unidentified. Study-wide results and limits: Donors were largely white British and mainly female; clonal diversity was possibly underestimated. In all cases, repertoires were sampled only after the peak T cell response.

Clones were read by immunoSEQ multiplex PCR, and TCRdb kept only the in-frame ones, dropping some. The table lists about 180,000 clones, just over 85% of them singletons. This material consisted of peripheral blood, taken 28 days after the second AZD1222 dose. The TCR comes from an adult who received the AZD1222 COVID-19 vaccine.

The CDR3, as DNA: TGTGCCAGTCAAGACGCGAACACTGAAGCTTTCTTT. Amino acid sequence: CASQDANTEAFF. This chain links TRBV2 with TRBJ1-1; D ambiguous. CDR1 and CDR2 from the germline V gene are SNHLY and FYNNEI. Trimming removed 9 bases at V and 1 base at J, with 9 bases between. The CDR3 has 12 residues.